Below are 5 T cell receptor beta chains sequenced from a single sample in a study of control samples from healthy donors and cancer patients. Only in-frame clones appear in the TCRdb table, and some are missing; sequencing was by immunoSEQ multiplex PCR. The sample consists of around 52,000 clones, around 90% of them appearing once. Sequenced sample: PBMCs. The receptor set was obtained from a man aged 25 to 40 with colorectal cancer.

The CDR3 nucleotides are TGCGCCAGCAGTCCCCACCTCGACAGGGACACTGAAGCTTTCTTT. This encodes CASSPHLDRDTEAFF. The J gene is TRBJ1-1, the V gene TRBV23-1; 7 bases map to TRBD1. TRBV23-1 is classed as an ORF, of uncertain function. Trimming cost V 4 bases and J 3 bases; bases outside gene matches: 8. This CDR3 has 15 residues.

CDR3 in amino acids: CASSRRQVQPISNNEQFF. The CDR3 DNA sequence: TGTGCCAGCAGTCGTCGACAAGTACAACCCATATCGAACAATGAGCAGTTCTTC. The rearrangement uses TRBV2 and TRBJ2-1, with D unresolved. This CDR3 spans 18 amino acids. Deletions cut 5 bases from V and 5 bases from J, with 25 bases between. Germline V gene lookup returns CDR1 SNHLY and CDR2 FYNNEI.

The V gene is TRBV4-3, the J gene TRBJ1-2; 9 bases map to TRBD1. From germline, CDR1 is LGHNA and CDR2 YSLEER. The V segment lost 2 bases and the J segment 6 bases; nucleotides outside the gene matches: 7. This CDR3 contains 15 residues. The CDR3 bases are TGCGCCAGCAGCCAAAAGGACAGGGGTATTCATGGCTACACCTTC. Protein sequence: CASSQKDRGIHGYTF.

The chain recombines TRBV4-3 with TRBJ1-3, with 7 nucleotides matching TRBD1. CDR3 length equals 14 residues. CDR1 and CDR2 (germline): LGHNA, YSLEER. V shed 3 bases and J 8 bases; nucleotides not matched to a gene: 7. The CDR3 DNA is TGCGCCAGCAGCCAGACAGGGTCCGCAGACACCATATATTTT. Amino acids: CASSQTGSADTIYF.

The V and J genes are TRBV2 and TRBJ1-5; perhaps TRBD1 as D (6 bases). Trimming took 5 bases from V and 7 from J, leaving 15 bases between them. The CDR3 is 14 amino acids. CDR1 and CDR2 (germline): SNHLY, FYNNEI. The CDR3 DNA follows: TGTGCCAGCAGTAGTGAGGGGGGAGGCCAGCCCCAGCATTTT. Amino acids: CASSSEGGGQPQHF.